The clone carrying this T cell receptor beta chain has a count of ten or more. TCRdb used MiXCR to reprocess the reads, holding one entry per CDR3 protein. The data show hundreds of thousands of distinct CDR3 sequences, approximately 24% seen once. This entry is derived from a study of T cell repertoires in cytomegalovirus infection. On the study more broadly: Public TCR beta signatures provided an indication of both CMV infection and a matching HLA type.

The CDR3 sequence is 18 residues long. Per the germline V gene, CDR1 is SGHVS and CDR2 is FQNEAQ. V shed 4 bases, J shed 0 bases, and the junction held 8 bases outside the gene matches. The V and J genes are TRBV7-8 and TRBJ2-1, with 11 bases matching TRBD2. This TCR was recovered from a human donor in good health (CMV status not recorded). Some clones in this sample may be carry-over from other donors' samples. Sequencing was performed on CD8+ T cells from PBMCs. CDR3 sequence reads: CASSSSVLAGDSYNEQFF. The CDR3 DNA follows: TGTGCCAGCAGCTCATCAGTACTAGCGGGGGACTCCTACAATGAGCAGTTCTTC.